This T cell receptor beta chain was recovered during a study of long-term antiretroviral therapy in people with HIV. Study details: Collection dates of the earliest samples fall about a decade before the 2015 immediate-ART recommendation.

Germline CDR1 is SEHNR and CDR2 is FQNEAQ (reference sequence). V lost 2 bases to trimming and J lost 15 bases, with 14 bases between them. This CDR3 contains 12 residues. Sequencing relied on immunoSEQ assay v3.0, run at survey level. Target depth was roughly 35,000-55,000 T-cell genomes per sample. Libraries were prepared by immunoSEQ multiplex PCR; TCRdb keeps only in-frame clonotypes and omits some of them. The data contain approximately 26,000 clones, just over 90% of them seen just once; the ten biggest clones take up roughly 4%. General study findings and limits: Increased diversity was seen after ART, yet it remained lower than in transplant donor controls.

Points on this clone: Its target is not known.

It was in the United States that all participants with HIV were treated. This receptor was obtained from a man aged 18 to 29 with HIV. This specimen was unsorted PBMCs, taken 3.1 years after starting antiretroviral therapy. The gene calls are TRBV7-9 and TRBJ2-1; the D is unclear. The CDR3 here is CASSLISNDRFF. The CDR3 nucleotides read TGTGCCAGCAGCTTAATCAGTAACGATCGGTTCTTC.